The rows below give T cell receptor beta chains drawn from one sample of a study of metastatic and nonmetastatic thyroid tumors. MiXCR reprocessed the PCR reads for TCRdb. This table holds some 16,000 clones, around 24% found once. The sample taken for sequencing was tumor tissue. These receptor sequences come from a male donor with papillary thyroid cancer or a benign thyroid nodule (not recorded which). Some clones in this sample may be carry-over from other donors' samples. The CDR3 runs from the conserved cysteine through the conserved F or W. A D gene is named only where the DNA matches it firmly. Rows give clone size only sometimes, using once, few, many, or a class for an expanded clone.

d_gene	v_gene	j_gene	abundance	CDR3nt	CDR3aa
-	TRBV27	TRBJ1-4	few	TGTGCCAGCAGTCCCTTCGACGGTGAAAAACTGTTTTTT	CASSPFDGEKLFF
TRBD1	TRBV10-2	TRBJ1-6	few	TGCGCCAGCAGTTCGTGGGGACAGGGGAACTCACCCCTCCACTTT	CASSSWGQGNSPLHF
-	TRBV11-2	TRBJ2-5	many	TGTGCCAGCAGCTTAGATCCGCAAATCCAAGAGACCCAGTACTTC	CASSLDPQIQETQYF
TRBD2	TRBV9	TRBJ2-5	many	TGTGCCAGCAGCGTAGGGATAGCGGGAGGGCGGACGGAGACCCAGTACTTC	CASSVGIAGGRTETQYF
-	TRBV11-1	TRBJ2-3	-	TGTGCCAGCAGCTTCGGTACTCGGCAAATTGGAGATACGCAGTATTTT	CASSFGTRQIGDTQYF
-	TRBV13	TRBJ2-2	many	TGTGCCAGCGGTATAGGGACGCGGACGGGAAACGGGGAGCTGTTTTTT	CASGIGTRTGNGELFF
-	TRBV10-2	TRBJ2-2	-	TGCGCCAGCAGCAGCTTCGCCGGGGAGCTGTTTTTT	CASSSFAGELFF
-	TRBV9	TRBJ1-4	many	TGTGCCAGCAGCGGGGGACTAACACGGGAGCCTGGAAAACTGTTTTTT	CASSGGLTREPGKLFF
TRBD1	TRBV19	TRBJ1-5	many	TGTGCCAGTAGCTTGGCCGGGACAGACAATCAGCCCCAGCATTTT	CASSLAGTDNQPQHF
-	TRBV13	TRBJ2-4	many	TGTGCCAGCAGCCCCCCCATGGGCCCCAAAAACATTCAGTACTTC	CASSPPMGPKNIQYF
-	TRBV5-4	TRBJ2-3	many	TGTGCCAGCAGCTTGGCGTATTTGGGGCGGTACACAGATACGCAGTATTTT	CASSLAYLGRYTDTQYF
-	TRBV6-1	TRBJ1-6	few	TGTGCCACCGGGACGTTGGTTTCACCCCTCCACTTT	CATGTLVSPLHF
TRBD1	TRBV6-1	TRBJ1-4	few	TGTGCCAGCAGGGTTGGGGACAGGGGAGGTGAAAAACTGTTTTTT	CASRVGDRGGEKLFF
-	TRBV2	TRBJ1-1	-	TGTGCCAGCAGTGAAGAGCTAGGTTACACTGAAGCTTTCTTT	CASSEELGYTEAFF
-	TRBV6-6	TRBJ1-5	few	TGTGCCAGCAGTTATAGTAGCAATCAGCCCCAGCATTTT	CASSYSSNQPQHF
-	TRBV30	TRBJ2-1	-	TGTGCCTGGTACCCGGGACGAGGGTCCTACAATGAGCAGTTCTTC	CAWYPGRGSYNEQFF
-	TRBV13	TRBJ1-1	-	TGTGCCAGCAGCCACCCCGATTCTAGACATAAGGGGCGCGACACTGAAGCTTTCTTT	CASSHPDSRHKGRDTEAFF
-	TRBV10-3	TRBJ2-1	medium-sized	TGTGCCTCCGGGCGAAACCCCAATGAGCAGTTCTTC	CASGRNPNEQFF
-	TRBV6-1	TRBJ2-2	few	TGTGCCACCATCCAGGAGGGACAGCGTACCGGGGAGCTGTTTTTT	CATIQEGQRTGELFF
TRBD2	TRBV5-6	TRBJ2-5	-	TGTGCCAGCAGCTTTAGGGGGATAGCGGGGTACTACTTC	CASSFRGIAGYYF
TRBD1	TRBV7-9	TRBJ2-5	-	TGTGCCAGCAGCCCCACAGGGGCTCAGTTGAAGGAAGGGACCCAGTACTTC	CASSPTGAQLKEGTQYF
-	TRBV20-1	TRBJ1-5	-	TGCAGTGCTGGGTCGGGAAATCAGCCCCAGCATTTT	CSAGSGNQPQHF
TRBD1	TRBV5-1	TRBJ2-1	many	TGCGCCAGCAGCTCGGACAGGGGATTCTTC	CASSSDRGFF
-	TRBV30	TRBJ1-3	many	TGTGCCTGGAGTTTAGGGGCGTACTCTGGAAACACCATATATTTT	CAWSLGAYSGNTIYF